The next 20 T cell receptor beta chains were all read from a single sample in a study of cytomegalovirus exposure and HLA in healthy donors. Primers included in the PCR were 60 Vbeta and 13 Jbeta primers. The method was immunoSEQ multiplex PCR; TCRdb's version includes in-frame clones alone and lacks a portion of them. The data hold about 180,000 clones, with about four fifths observed a single time. The sequencing input was PBMCs. These receptors were collected from a woman aged 25 to 39 in good health and CMV-seronegative.

This chain connects TRBV30 to TRBJ1-1; 7 bases fit TRBD1. CDR3 length: 12 amino acids. From germline, CDR1 is GTSNPN and CDR2 SVGIG (reference sequence). V was pared by 3 bases and J by 6 bases, with 4 bases of the junction left unmatched. The CDR3 region has the DNA TGTGCCTGGAGCCAGGGGACAGCTGAAGCTTTCTTT. Its protein product is CAWSQGTAEAFF.

V and J are TRBV2 and TRBJ1-2; TRBD1 matches at 7 bases. Germline V gene data show CDR1 as SNHLY and CDR2 as FYNNEI. The CDR3 runs to 14 residues. The V gene end was trimmed by 3 bases and the J gene end by 10 bases; junction bases not matched to a gene: 11. CDR3 DNA: TGTGCCAGCAGTGAGCAGGGGGGCGGCCTTGACTACACCTTC. It codes for CASSEQGGGLDYTF.

The sample holds one count of this clone. The rearrangement joins TRBV6-5 to TRBJ2-7; TRBD1 matches 10 bases. Germline values: CDR1 MNHEY, CDR2 SVGAGI. The CDR3 is made up of 15 amino acids. J was trimmed by 5 bases and V by 6 bases; bases with no gene match: 10. The CDR3 loop is CASSPAGTGAHEQYF. CDR3 bases: TGTGCCAGCAGCCCCGCCGGGACAGGGGCCCACGAGCAGTACTTC.

The CDR3 sequence is CASTQPTGQGGNTEAFF. The CDR3 bases are TGTGCCAGCACTCAACCGACGGGACAGGGGGGGAACACTGAAGCTTTCTTT. This chain links TRBV19 with TRBJ1-1; 11 bases match TRBD1. This CDR3 spans 17 amino acids. CDR1 and CDR2 (germline): LNHDA, SQIVND (reference sequence). J lost 1 base, V lost 9 bases, and 13 bases had no gene match. Combining the CDR3 with reference TRBV19 and TRBJ1-1 gives the whole variable domain DGGITQSPKYLFRKEGQNVTLSCEQNLNHDAMYWYRQDPGQGLRLIYYSQIVNDFQKGDIAEGYSVSREKKESFPLTVTSAQKNPTAFYLCASTQPTGQGGNTEAFFGQGTRLTVV.

CDR3 amino acids: CASSLYPLREQYF. CDR3 coding DNA: TGTGCCAGCAGCTTATATCCATTACGGGAGCAGTACTTC. V gene TRBV7-2 combines with J gene TRBJ2-7; D gene ambiguous. The CDR3 runs to 13 residues. Germline CDR1 and CDR2: SGHTA and FQGNSA. V was pared by 2 bases and J by 7 bases, with 12 bases between.

This clone was detected only a few times. This chain links TRBV28 with TRBJ1-1, with a tentative D call TRBD1 (6 bases). Trimming removed 6 bases from V and 5 bases from J, with 13 bases in between. Germline CDR1 and CDR2: MDHEN and SYDVKM. The CDR3 extends over 13 amino acids. CDR3: CASSPAGVTEAFF. In DNA form, the CDR3 reads TGTGCCAGCAGCCCGGCAGGGGTGACTGAAGCTTTCTTT.

The rearrangement uses TRBV6-6 and TRBJ2-7; D is perhaps TRBD1 (5 bases). The CDR3 extends over 16 amino acids. The germline CDR1 and CDR2 sequences are MNHNY and SVGAGI (reference sequence). The V and J ends lost 2 bases and 3 bases respectively, with 17 bases between them. The CDR3 region has the DNA TGTGCCAGCAGTTACAACCCCAGGGATTCCCTCTACGAGCAGTACTTC. It is translated as CASSYNPRDSLYEQYF.

This clone came up a few times. The chain couples TRBV6-5 to TRBJ2-7; weak D call: TRBD2 (6 bases). Germline V gene sequence: CDR1 MNHEY, CDR2 SVGAGI. The CDR3 extends over 13 amino acids. V lost 4 bases to trimming and J lost 3 bases, with 10 bases between them. CDR3 bases: TGTGCCAGCAGTTTGTCGACTAGCTACGAGCAGTACTTC. Protein: CASSLSTSYEQYF.

V usage is TRBV7-2 and J usage is TRBJ1-6, with D possibly being TRBD1 (5 bases). V lost 2 bases and J 10 bases, leaving 18 bases between the germline ends. Germline CDR1 is SGHTA and CDR2 is FQGNSA. CDR3 size: 16 residues. The DNA for the CDR3 is TGTGCCAGCAGCTTAACGGGCCAAGGGGCATTCTCACCCCTCCACTTT. Translated, it gives CASSLTGQGAFSPLHF.

The J gene is TRBJ1-2, the V gene TRBV19; 9 bases are a match to TRBD1. This CDR3 spans 19 amino acids. The junction had 16 bases not matched to a gene; V was cut back by 2 bases and J by 3 bases. Per the germline V gene, CDR1 is LNHDA and CDR2 is SQIVND (reference sequence). The CDR3 sequence is CASSIRRGQGLGRDYGYTF. In DNA, the CDR3 is TGTGCCAGTAGTATAAGGCGGGGACAGGGCCTCGGGAGAGACTATGGCTACACCTTC. Full variable domain (outside the CDR3, taken from reference TRBV19 and TRBJ1-2): DGGITQSPKYLFRKEGQNVTLSCEQNLNHDAMYWYRQDPGQGLRLIYYSQIVNDFQKGDIAEGYSVSREKKESFPLTVTSAQKNPTAFYLCASSIRRGQGLGRDYGYTFGSGTRLTVV.

This clone came up a few times. The chain recombines TRBV15 with TRBJ2-7; the match to TRBD2 covers 11 bases. Trimming at V came to 0 bases and at J to 1 base, leaving 11 bases not matched to a gene. Germline CDR1 is LNHNV and CDR2 is YYDKDF (reference sequence). CDR3 size: 19 residues. The chain's CDR3 is CATSRDRLAGGTISYEQYF. The CDR3 coding sequence is TGTGCCACCAGCAGAGATCGGCTAGCGGGGGGAACGATTTCCTACGAGCAGTACTTC.

The chain links TRBV5-1 to TRBJ2-7, with 13 bases aligning to TRBD2. The germline V gene has CDR1 SGHRS and CDR2 YFSETQ. CDR3 length: 18 amino acids. V lost 4 bases and J lost 1; bases outside the gene matches: 11. Here the CDR3 reads CASSPTLLGLAGSYEQYF. CDR3 nucleotides: TGCGCCAGCAGCCCAACCCTCCTGGGACTAGCGGGGTCCTACGAGCAGTACTTC.

V gene TRBV6-1 combines with J gene TRBJ1-5, with no clear D. The CDR3 spans 12 residues. V lost 6 bases to trimming and J lost 6 bases, with 9 bases between them. Germline V gives CDR1 MNHNS, CDR2 SASEGT. The CDR3: CASSRVGQPQHF. CDR3 nucleotides: TGTGCCAGCAGCCGGGTTGGTCAGCCCCAGCATTTT.

The chain recombines TRBV30 with TRBJ2-3, with a weak D call TRBD2 (6 bases). The germline V and J ends were trimmed by 2 bases and 3 bases, with 12 bases remaining between them. Per the germline V gene, CDR1 is GTSNPN and CDR2 is SVGIG (reference sequence). CDR3 size: 14 residues. DNA for the CDR3: TGTGCCTGGAGTCATTGGCGGGGTACAGATACGCAGTATTTT. This codes for CAWSHWRGTDTQYF.

The CDR3 DNA reads as TGTGCCAGCAGGGGAGTAAGCTCCTATAATTCACCCCTCCACTTT. Amino acid sequence: CASRGVSSYNSPLHF. This sequence joins TRBV6-5 and TRBJ1-6, with unresolved D. V was pared by 6 bases and J by 0 bases, with 9 bases between. Per the germline V gene, CDR1 is MNHEY and CDR2 is SVGAGI. The CDR3 length is 15 residues.

This sequence joins TRBV19 and TRBJ2-1; 12 nucleotides align to TRBD1. V gave up 3 bases and J gave up 8 bases; unmatched junction bases: 2. The germline V gene encodes CDR1 LNHDA and CDR2 SQIVND (reference sequence). The CDR3 runs to 14 residues. The CDR3 region has the DNA TGTGCCAGTAGTATGGGACAGGGGGCACATGAGCAGTTCTTC. Residues: CASSMGQGAHEQFF.

The chain recombines TRBV5-6 with TRBJ2-2; 10 bases agree with TRBD1. The CDR3 is 16 residues long. V was clipped by 1 base and J by 4 bases; unmatched bases: 4. Germline CDR1 SGHDT, CDR2 YYEEEE. The CDR3 region is CASSLSGTGVTGELFF. The CDR3 DNA follows: TGTGCCAGCAGCTTGTCCGGGACAGGGGTCACCGGGGAGCTGTTTTTT.

This clone has only a few counts. The sample has other DNA sequences that encode this CDR3 too. The CDR3 reads CASSQDSSGGALAKNIQYF. DNA of the CDR3: TGTGCCAGCAGCCAAGATTCTAGCGGGGGGGCCTTGGCCAAAAACATTCAGTACTTC. The V call is TRBV14, the J call TRBJ2-4; 12 bases are shared with TRBD2. Germline CDR1 and CDR2: SGHDN and FVKESK. Unmatched junction bases numbered 7, after V lost 0 bases and J lost 1 base. The CDR3 is made up of 19 amino acids. Based on the CDR3 plus reference TRBV14 and TRBJ2-4, the full variable domain is EAGVTQFPSHSVIEKGQTVTLRCDPISGHDNLYWYRRVMGKEIKFLLHFVKESKQDESGMPNNRFLAERTGGTYSTLKVQPAELEDSGVYFCASSQDSSGGALAKNIQYFGAGTRLSVL.

The chain uses TRBV6-5 and TRBJ2-7; 10 bases match TRBD1. After removal of 0 bases from V and 4 bases from J, the junction contained 6 bases not matched to a gene. The germline V gene has CDR1 MNHEY and CDR2 SVGAGI. CDR3 length: 16 residues. Written as DNA, the CDR3 is TGTGCCAGCAGTTACTCCGGGACAGGGGAAGCTTACGAGCAGTACTTC. Protein: CASSYSGTGEAYEQYF.

The CDR3 here is CASLSSDRGIPNSSYEQYF. CDR3 DNA: TGTGCCAGCCTCTCATCGGACAGGGGGATACCCAATAGCTCCTACGAGCAGTACTTC. The chain couples TRBV6-4 to TRBJ2-7, with TRBD1 identical over 10 bases. The CDR3 totals 19 residues. With 8 bases clipped from V and 0 bases from J, the junction kept 19 bases outside the gene matches. Germline CDR1 MRHNA, CDR2 SNTAGT.